Each of the 10 T cell receptor beta chains below was sequenced from the same sample in a study of OX40 agonist ivuxolimab in advanced cancers. TCRdb's table, derived via immunoSEQ multiplex PCR, lists solely in-frame clones and lacks some. Among tens of thousands of clones listed, over 85% were seen once. Source: CD4+ or CD8+ T cells sorted from blood, taken in a trial of the OX40 agonist ivuxolimab. These receptors all come from an adult with an advanced solid tumor such as melanoma, head and neck, liver or kidney cancer.

Comments on this clone: The same CDR3 also results from other DNA sequences found in this sample. This chain uses TRBV5-1 with TRBJ2-1; 11 nucleotides agree with TRBD2. CDR3 length: 15 amino acids. Germline V lookup: CDR1 SGHRS, CDR2 YFSETQ. The V and J ends lost 4 bases and 4 bases, in that order; junction bases with no gene match: 4. CDR3 nucleotides: TGCGCCAGCAGCAGCGGGACTAGCGGATACAATGAGCAGTTCTTC. It translates to CASSSGTSGYNEQFF.

The chain is built from TRBV6-6 and TRBJ1-2; 7 bases align to TRBD1. This CDR3 is 15 amino acids long. Per germline, CDR1 MNHNY and CDR2 SVGAGI (reference sequence). Trimming removed 6 bases from V and 1 base from J; junction bases left unmatched: 8. CDR3 bases: TGTGCCAGCAGGACAGGGTTTGCTATTAACTATGGCTACACCTTC. Protein product: CASRTGFAINYGYTF.

The V gene is TRBV30, the J gene TRBJ1-2, with D uncertain. V was pared by 0 bases and J by 0 bases, with 8 bases between. Germline values: CDR1 GTSNPN, CDR2 SVGIG (reference sequence). This CDR3 is 14 amino acids long. The CDR3 nucleotides read TGTGCCTGGAGTGTTATGAGAGCTAACTATGGCTACACCTTC. As protein: CAWSVMRANYGYTF.

This chain's CDR3 is CASSLVHNLWGEQYF. The CDR3 DNA follows: TGTGCCAGCAGCTTAGTGCACAATCTCTGGGGCGAGCAGTACTTC. The genes are TRBV7-8 and TRBJ2-7; no reliable D call. The CDR3 is 15 residues long. Germline V lookup: CDR1 SGHVS, CDR2 FQNEAQ. The germline V and J ends were trimmed by 1 base and 6 bases, with 16 bases remaining between them.

This sequence joins TRBV5-1 and TRBJ1-1; D gene unclear. The CDR3 totals 14 residues. V was trimmed by 4 bases and J by 4 bases, leaving 14 bases between them. Germline values: CDR1 SGHRS, CDR2 YFSETQ. CDR3: CASSTSLSGTEAFF. DNA for the CDR3: TGCGCCAGCAGCACCTCACTCAGTGGCACTGAAGCTTTCTTT.

The chain couples TRBV7-9 to TRBJ2-4, with D maybe TRBD1 (7 bases). The V end was cut by 5 bases, the J end by 2 bases, with 16 bases between. The germline gives CDR1 SEHNR, CDR2 FQNEAQ (reference sequence). This CDR3 spans 16 amino acids. CDR3 sequence reads: CASSPRQGGTKNIQYF. CDR3 in DNA: TGTGCCAGCAGCCCCCGACAGGGCGGGACCAAAAACATTCAGTACTTC.

The rearrangement links TRBV5-1 to TRBJ2-3; D perhaps matches TRBD2 (6 bases). V lost 2 bases and J 5 bases, leaving 15 bases between the germline ends. The CDR3 loop spans 15 amino acids. CDR1 is SGHRS, CDR2 YFSETQ, per germline. CDR3 amino acids: CASSFWRANKDTQYF. The CDR3 DNA reads TGCGCCAGCAGCTTCTGGAGGGCCAACAAAGATACGCAGTATTTT.

This clone was seen a single time. The chain combines TRBV4-1 with TRBJ2-3; 10 positions match TRBD1. CDR1 and CDR2 (germline): MGHRA, YSYEKL. Trimming took 0 bases from V and 5 from J; bases not matched to a gene: 11. The CDR3 totals 18 residues. The DNA for the CDR3 is TGCGCCAGCAGCCAAGATGCGACCGGGACAGGGGCGAAAGATACGCAGTATTTT. Translating it yields CASSQDATGTGAKDTQYF.

Only one count was recorded for this clone. The chain employs TRBV7-3 and TRBJ1-1; D might be TRBD1 (6 bases). Germline loops: CDR1 SGHTA, CDR2 FQGTGA. Trimming took 2 bases from V and 3 from J, leaving 7 bases between them. The CDR3 covers 13 residues. Written as DNA, the CDR3 is TGTGCCAGCAGCTTACAGGGGTACACTGAAGCTTTCTTT. The encoded protein is CASSLQGYTEAFF. The full variable domain, completed using reference TRBV7-3 and TRBJ1-1, is GAGVSQTPSNKVTEKGKYVELRCDPISGHTALYWYRQSLGQGPEFLIYFQGTGAADDSGLPNDRFFAVRPEGSVSTLKIQRTERGDSAVYLCASSLQGYTEAFFGQGTRLTVV.

The chain combines TRBV4-2 with TRBJ2-7; D is undetermined. V was shortened by 8 bases and J by 4 bases, with 12 bases between the two germline ends. Germline V gives CDR1 LGHNA, CDR2 YNFKEQ. This CDR3 contains 12 residues. The CDR3 region is CASARPGYEQYF. The CDR3 region has the DNA TGTGCCAGCGCACGGCCTGGGTACGAGCAGTACTTC.